The present TCR beta chain was sequenced within a study of T cell repertoires in cytomegalovirus infection. For the study at large: Public TCR beta signatures marked donors with CMV infection and the matching HLA. Study conclusions and caveats: What dominated the ex vivo response were HLA-C-restricted CMV-specific TCR beta clonotypes. Identification of carriers of CMV plus the relevant HLA was performed using cumulative public TCR beta family frequency.

Comment on this clonotype: The antigen is unknown.

The CDR3 consists of 11 residues. Germline CDR1 reads LNHNV; CDR2 reads YYDKDF (reference sequence). V lost 5 bases and J 6 bases, leaving 6 bases between the germline ends. TCRdb re-derived calls from the reads in MiXCR, one entry per CDR3 protein. The sample has about 130,000 distinct CDR3 sequences, roughly 9% seen once. Sequencing used PBMCs. The rearrangement uses TRBV15 and TRBJ2-3; D perhaps matches TRBD1 (6 bases). This receptor was taken from a human donor in good health (CMV status not recorded). Some clones in this sample may be carry-over from other donors' samples. The CDR3 reads CATSDRDTQYF. The CDR3 bases are TGTGCCACCAGCGACAGGGATACGCAGTATTTT. The complete variable domain, with remaining parts taken from reference TRBV15 and TRBJ2-3, reads DAMVIQNPRYQVTQFGKPVTLSCSQTLNHNVMYWYQQKSSQAPKLLFHYYDKDFNNEADTPDNFQSRRPNTSFCFLDIRSPGLGDTAMYLCATSDRDTQYFGPGTRLTVL.